A selection of T cell receptor beta chains follows, all from one sample in a study of T cells in Graves' hyperthyroidism and ophthalmopathy. TCRdb itself ran the multiplex PCR reads through MiXCR, one entry per CDR3 protein. The sample has under 650,000 distinct CDR3 sequences; around 16% are singletons. Sequenced material: blood. Source of these receptors: a woman under 40 with Graves' hyperthyroidism. Each CDR3 is given with its conserved first and last residue.

J,V,CDR3
TRBJ2-2,TRBV27,CASSLYGGELFF
TRBJ2-3,TRBV24-1,CATSDSLLDRSDTQYF
TRBJ2-3,TRBV6-1,CASRTRGDTQYF
TRBJ1-1,TRBV29-1,CSVELLPNWAFF
TRBJ2-1,TRBV9,CASSAGANNEQFF
TRBJ1-2,TRBV29-1,CSVTGGAVNYGYTF
TRBJ2-1,TRBV19,CASSPWTSSYNEQFF
TRBJ2-7,TRBV27,CASSLSVHDYEQYF
TRBJ2-7,TRBV20-1,CSATTGTGSDVIYEQYF
TRBJ1-1,TRBV28,CASSNANTEAFF
TRBJ2-7,TRBV27,CAVGQEAYEQYF
TRBJ2-3,TRBV9,CASKDYRTDTQYF
TRBJ2-2,TRBV29-1,CSVGGLAGASTGELFF
TRBJ2-1,TRBV19,CASSIGGSTYNEQFF
TRBJ1-1,TRBV28,CASKGQQGSGEAFF
TRBJ2-7,TRBV5-4,CASSPDGYTSYEQYF
TRBJ2-5,TRBV6-5,CASSPKTREETQYF
TRBJ1-5,TRBV28,CASTDRGYSNQPQHF
TRBJ1-2,TRBV13,CASRVTVGYGYTF
TRBJ2-5,TRBV9,CASSTTSGWETQYF
TRBJ2-1,TRBV11-2,CASSLVGGDGTGSNEQFF
TRBJ2-7,TRBV7-2,CASSHRQASYEQYF
TRBJ2-3,TRBV15,CATSRDPATDTQYF
TRBJ2-1,TRBV19,CASSWREGNNEQFF
TRBJ2-2,TRBV2,CASKGRESNTGELFF
TRBJ2-5,TRBV20-1,CSARDPAGGSETQYF
TRBJ2-7,TRBV7-8,CASSLGGQGPYEQYF
TRBJ1-1,TRBV12-3/TRBV12-4,CASSDRTGFGTEAFF
TRBJ1-1,TRBV5-1,CASSSGTNTEAFF
TRBJ2-7,TRBV28,CASSQGSRLAYEQYF
TRBJ2-1,TRBV7-2,CASSMTSGRLNEQFF
TRBJ1-2,TRBV2,CASSPNRGANYGYTF
TRBJ2-1,TRBV6-1,CASNTFGTEHEQFF
TRBJ2-4,TRBV5-6,CASSPDGEAKNIQYF
TRBJ2-1,TRBV7-9,CASSNIGELAGSNEQFF
TRBJ2-7,TRBV6-2/TRBV6-3,CASSAPIAGGEQYF
TRBJ1-2,TRBV7-2,CASSLTPRTGHYGYTF
TRBJ2-1,TRBV20-1,CSARVVNEQFF
TRBJ2-7,TRBV18,CASSPAGAAEQYF
TRBJ1-1,TRBV6-5,CASSYARQATEAFF
TRBJ2-1,TRBV10-3,CAISPTWTSRYNEQFF
TRBJ2-7,TRBV5-4,CASRDSGRSSPYEQYF
TRBJ2-7,TRBV12-3/TRBV12-4,CASSSLTGTGQYF
TRBJ1-5,TRBV5-6,CASSSLRTARNQPQHF
TRBJ1-6,TRBV15,CATSSGQGVGNSPLHF